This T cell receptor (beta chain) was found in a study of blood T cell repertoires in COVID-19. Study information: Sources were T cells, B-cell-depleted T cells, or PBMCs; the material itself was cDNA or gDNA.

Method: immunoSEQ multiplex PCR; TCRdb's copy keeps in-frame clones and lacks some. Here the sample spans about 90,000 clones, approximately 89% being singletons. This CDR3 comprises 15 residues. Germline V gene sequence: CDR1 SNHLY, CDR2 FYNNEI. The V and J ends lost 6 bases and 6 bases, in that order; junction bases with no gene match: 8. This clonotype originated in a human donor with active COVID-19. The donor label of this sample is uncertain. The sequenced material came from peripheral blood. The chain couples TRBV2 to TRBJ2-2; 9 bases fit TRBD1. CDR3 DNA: TGTGCCAGCAGCGGGGACAGGGAGTTTTCCGGGGAGCTGTTTTTT. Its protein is CASSGDREFSGELFF.